One T cell receptor beta chain is described in this entry. These data are taken from a study of shared clonotypes between healthy human individuals. Donors were healthy HIV-negative adults without recent acute infections or vaccinations. In the authors' methods: With immunoSEQ giving junction-only sequences and no quality scores, filtering differed. The data were produced by immunoSEQ multiplex PCR, yet TCRdb's version contains in-frame clones alone and is incomplete. The V and J calls and the clone size are those of that table, but D and trimming were determined from the DNA. The sample records 450,000 or so clones, around 77% being singletons. The CDR3 is 16 amino acids. J gave up 5 bases and V 8 bases, and 11 bases lay outside the gene matches. CDR1 is SEHNR and CDR2 is FQNEAQ in the germline V gene (reference sequence).

Sequencing was performed on PBMCs. The clonotype was recovered from a woman in her 40s in good health. Some clones in this sample may be carry-over from other donors' samples. This sequence joins TRBV7-9 and TRBJ2-2; 10 bases map to TRBD2. The CDR3 region is CASLLPGLALTGELFF. The CDR3 coding sequence is TGTGCCAGCCTGCTACCGGGACTAGCGTTAACCGGGGAGCTGTTTTTT. The complete variable domain, with remaining parts taken from reference TRBV7-9 and TRBJ2-2, reads DTGVSQNPRHKITKRGQNVTFRCDPISEHNRLYWYRQTLGQGPEFLTYFQNEAQLEKSRLLSDRFSAERPKGSFSTLEIQRTEQGDSAMYLCASLLPGLALTGELFFGEGSRLTVL.